Reported below is one T cell receptor beta chain. Its antigen is unknown. Stated time point: week 11, during vaccination. In the vaccine, a single dose held 300 ug of the mutant IDH1 20-mer peptide, along with topical imiquimod. V was pared by 0 bases and J by 4 bases, with 7 bases between. The CDR3 covers 14 residues. The germline V gene has CDR1 SEHNR and CDR2 FQNEAQ (reference sequence). This entry comes from a study of a mutant IDH1 vaccine in newly diagnosed glioma. Clones were read by immunoSEQ multiplex PCR, and TCRdb kept only the in-frame ones, dropping some. The sample records tens of thousands of clones, about four fifths being singletons.

Sequencing was performed on PBMCs, taken from a glioma patient whose treatment included an IDH1 peptide vaccine. This chain joins TRBV7-9 and TRBJ1-5; D gene uncertain. This clonotype originated in a man aged 45-60 years with glioma. The CDR3 region is CASSLAMKNQPQHF. The CDR3 nucleotides read TGTGCCAGCAGCTTAGCAATGAAGAATCAGCCCCAGCATTTT.